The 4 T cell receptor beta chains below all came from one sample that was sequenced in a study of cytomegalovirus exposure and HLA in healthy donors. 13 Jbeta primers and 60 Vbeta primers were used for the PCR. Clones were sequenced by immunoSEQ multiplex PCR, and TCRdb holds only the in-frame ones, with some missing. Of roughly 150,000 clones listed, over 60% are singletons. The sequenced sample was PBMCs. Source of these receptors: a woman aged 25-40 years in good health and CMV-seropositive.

The CDR3 sequence: CAISLTVSNYGYTF. The CDR3 DNA sequence: TGTGCCATCAGCCTGACAGTGTCTAACTATGGCTACACCTTC. V and J are TRBV10-3 and TRBJ1-2, with D tentatively TRBD1 (5 bases). The CDR3 has 14 amino acids. Deletions cut 6 bases from V and 0 bases from J, with 11 bases between. In germline, CDR1 is ENHRY, CDR2 SYGVKD.

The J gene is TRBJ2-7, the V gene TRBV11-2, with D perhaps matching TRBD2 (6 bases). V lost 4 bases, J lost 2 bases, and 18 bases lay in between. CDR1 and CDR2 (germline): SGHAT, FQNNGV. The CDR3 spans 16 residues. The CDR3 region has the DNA TGTGCCAGCAGCTGGGGTGGGGGGACTGTTCCCTACGAGCAGTACTTC. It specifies CASSWGGGTVPYEQYF.

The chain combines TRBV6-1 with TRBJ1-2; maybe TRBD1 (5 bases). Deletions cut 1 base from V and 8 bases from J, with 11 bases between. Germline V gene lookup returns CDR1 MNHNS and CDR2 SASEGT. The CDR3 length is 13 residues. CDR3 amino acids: CASSEGTPRGYTF. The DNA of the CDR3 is TGTGCCAGCAGTGAAGGGACACCACGGGGCTACACCTTC.

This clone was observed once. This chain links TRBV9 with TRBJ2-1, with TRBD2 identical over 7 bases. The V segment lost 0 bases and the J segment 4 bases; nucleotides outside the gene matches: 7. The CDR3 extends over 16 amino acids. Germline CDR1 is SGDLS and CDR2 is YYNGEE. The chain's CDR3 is CASSVGGGGGYNEQFF. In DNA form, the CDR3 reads TGTGCCAGCAGCGTAGGCGGCGGGGGAGGGTACAATGAGCAGTTCTTC.